This TCR beta chain was sequenced during a study of CD8 T cells in Susac syndrome. Study details: Among sequenced Susac syndrome patients, 5 or 6 had active disease and roughly eight were in remission.

The CDR3 runs to 14 residues. Trimming removed 4 bases from V and 7 bases from J; junction bases left unmatched: 6. Germline CDR1 and CDR2: DFQATT and SNEGSKA (reference sequence). RNA amounts of roughly 0.5 to 1 ug underwent reverse transcription with random hexamers. An immunoSEQ multiplex PCR amplified TCR beta CDR3 over 54 Vbeta and 13 Jbeta. TCRdb redid the calling of the immunoSEQ multiplex PCR reads with MiXCR, one entry per CDR3 protein. This table holds about 120,000 distinct CDR3 sequences, over 90% found once. Only one count was recorded for this clonotype. The V and J genes are TRBV20-1 and TRBJ1-6; 8 bases map to TRBD1. The sequenced sample consisted of CD8+ T cells from PBMCs. This receptor was identified in a human donor with Susac syndrome. CDR3 amino acids: CSATEDRVNSPLHF. The CDR3 nucleotides are TGCAGTGCTACCGAGGACAGGGTGAATTCACCCCTCCACTTT.